This TCR beta chain originates from a study of blood T cell repertoires in COVID-19. Some clones are missing from TCRdb's copy, which holds only in-frame ones; the method was immunoSEQ multiplex PCR. The sample has a few hundred thousand clones, just under 90% seen once. Germline V gives CDR1 MNHNS, CDR2 SASEGT. The CDR3 has 14 residues. V lost 1 base to trimming and J lost 9 bases, with 16 bases between them. The sample taken for sequencing was peripheral blood. The receptor was isolated from a woman aged 25 to 45 with COVID-19, enrolled during active disease. The chain uses TRBV6-1 and TRBJ2-7; D possibly corresponds to TRBD1 (6 bases). Here the CDR3 reads CASSEGGLQGRQYF. CDR3 coding DNA: TGTGCCAGCAGTGAAGGGGGTTTACAGGGAAGGCAGTACTTC.